The rows below give T cell receptor beta chains drawn from one sample of a study of CD8 T cells in ankylosing spondylitis. Each CDR3 protein gets one entry after TCRdb re-called the 5' RACE reads with MiXCR. The repertoire holds 100,000 or so distinct CDR3 sequences, with about 9% as singletons. The sample consisted of blood, either unsorted or a sorted T cell fraction (not recorded which). These receptors all come from a male donor with ankylosing spondylitis. Both conserved end residues are part of each CDR3. D genes are given only for firm matches. The size entry is marked missing in some rows and otherwise reads once, few, many or a size class.

D,size,length,V,J,DNA,CDR3
TRBD2,few,18,TRBV11-2,TRBJ2-1,TGTGCCAGCAGCTTAGATCCCCCGGGGGGGAGCTCCTACAATGAGCAGTTCTTC,CASSLDPPGGSSYNEQFF
NA,few,12,TRBV6-1,TRBJ1-1,TGTGCCAGCAGTGAAGATGAGTCTGAAGCTTTCTTT,CASSEDESEAFF
TRBD2,many,15,TRBV10-3,TRBJ2-7,TGTGCCATTTCGGAACTAGCGGGAGGGTCCTACGAGCAGTACTTC,CAISELAGGSYEQYF
NA,NA,17,TRBV6-1,TRBJ2-1,TGTGCCAGCAGCCCAGACACTCGGGTCCTCTCCTACAATGAGCAGTTCTTC,CASSPDTRVLSYNEQFF
NA,few,13,TRBV12-3/TRBV12-4,TRBJ2-6,TGTGCCGGAGCCGGGGTAGGGGCCAACGTCCTGACTTTC,CAGAGVGANVLTF
TRBD1,few,14,TRBV10-1,TRBJ2-7,TGCGCCAGCGGACCCGGGACAGGTCTACCGGGGCAGTACTTC,CASGPGTGLPGQYF
NA,NA,13,TRBV29-1,TRBJ1-2,TGCAGCACCCGGGACGGCGAGAGCTATGGCTACACCTTC,CSTRDGESYGYTF
NA,NA,11,TRBV5-4,TRBJ2-1,TGTGCCAGCAGCTTGATGAGTGAGCAGTTCTTC,CASSLMSEQFF
NA,NA,15,TRBV11-2,TRBJ2-1,TGTGCCAGCAGCTTAGTTGGGGGGCAAGCTGATGAGCAGTTCTTC,CASSLVGGQADEQFF
TRBD1,many,14,TRBV12-3/TRBV12-4,TRBJ2-3,TGTGCCAGCAGCACAACAGGGGGCACAGATACGCAGTATTTT,CASSTTGGTDTQYF
TRBD2,many,17,TRBV12-3/TRBV12-4,TRBJ2-1,TGTGCCAGCAGTTTTGGTTCTAGCGGGAGCTCCTACAATGAGCAGTTCTTC,CASSFGSSGSSYNEQFF
NA,many,10,TRBV27,TRBJ2-2,TGTGCCAGCGGGACCGGGGAGCTGTTTTTT,CASGTGELFF
NA,many,14,TRBV9,TRBJ1-2,TGTGCCAGCACCCCGGCAGGGCGGAACTATGGCTACACCTTC,CASTPAGRNYGYTF
TRBD2,many,14,TRBV29-1,TRBJ2-7,TGCAGCGTTGAAGGGGCTAGCGGAGCGCAGGAGCAGTACTTC,CSVEGASGAQEQYF
NA,many,13,TRBV7-9,TRBJ1-2,TGTGCCAGCAGCCACAGCACTAACTATGGCTACACCTTC,CASSHSTNYGYTF
NA,many,14,TRBV7-9,TRBJ2-1,TGTGCCAGCAGCTTAGGGGGTCCTTTGAATGAGCAGTTCTTC,CASSLGGPLNEQFF
NA,few,12,TRBV5-6,TRBJ2-4,TGTGCCAGCAGCGGAGGAGAAGCCATTCAGTACTTC,CASSGGEAIQYF
NA,NA,15,TRBV6-5,TRBJ1-1,TGTGCCAGCAGTTACGGTCAGGAGGGTAGCCCTGAAGCTTTCTTT,CASSYGQEGSPEAFF
TRBD1,many,13,TRBV29-1,TRBJ2-1,TGCAGCGTGCTCGGGACAGCATACAATGAGCAGTTCTTC,CSVLGTAYNEQFF
TRBD2,NA,15,TRBV5-6,TRBJ2-1,TGTGCCAGCAGTCCGGGACTAGCGGGATACAATGAGCAGTTCTTC,CASSPGLAGYNEQFF
NA,many,12,TRBV2,TRBJ2-1,TGTGCCAGCGCCCCCTGGTTAAATGAGCAGTTCTTC,CASAPWLNEQFF
NA,few,16,TRBV29-1,TRBJ2-1,TGCAGCGTTGAAGAGCTGACGGTCCTAGCCTACAATGAGCAGTTCTTC,CSVEELTVLAYNEQFF
NA,many,13,TRBV7-9,TRBJ1-1,TGTGCCAGCAACCAACGGGGGAACACTGAAGCTTTCTTT,CASNQRGNTEAFF
NA,few,14,TRBV4-1,TRBJ1-1,TGCGCCAGCAGCGGTGTGGGGGTGAACACTGAAGCTTTCTTT,CASSGVGVNTEAFF
NA,few,14,TRBV2,TRBJ1-2,TGTGCCAGCAGTGATGGGGGGAATTACTATGGCTACACCTTC,CASSDGGNYYGYTF
TRBD2,NA,18,TRBV13,TRBJ2-3,TGTGCCAGCAGCTCCGCTAGCCTTAGCGGGATCGGCACAGATACGCAGTATTTT,CASSSASLSGIGTDTQYF
TRBD2,NA,15,TRBV11-2,TRBJ2-3,TGTGCCAGCAGCTACGCGGGAGAACTCCCAGATACGCAGTATTTT,CASSYAGELPDTQYF
NA,NA,14,TRBV7-2,TRBJ2-3,TGTGCCAGCAGCTATGAGGGTAGCACAGATACGCAGTATTTT,CASSYEGSTDTQYF
TRBD2,many,17,TRBV7-9,TRBJ2-7,TGTGCCAGCAGGCCGGGACTAGCGGGAGAAGACGCCTACGAGCAGTACTTC,CASRPGLAGEDAYEQYF
TRBD2,many,15,TRBV20-1,TRBJ2-1,TGCAGTGCTCGTATACTAGCGGGAGGGTTGAATGAGCAGTTCTTC,CSARILAGGLNEQFF
TRBD1,few,14,TRBV13,TRBJ1-5,TGTGCCAGCAGGGCAGGGGGTCCGAATCAGCCCCAGCATTTT,CASRAGGPNQPQHF
NA,many,11,TRBV12-3/TRBV12-4,TRBJ2-1,TGTGCCAGCAGCCCTGGGACGGAGCAGTTCTTC,CASSPGTEQFF
TRBD2,many,16,TRBV10-2,TRBJ2-1,TGCGCCAGCAGTGAGCACATAGCGGGAGGATGGAATGAGCAGTTCTTC,CASSEHIAGGWNEQFF
NA,many,13,TRBV6-1,TRBJ1-1,TGTGCCAGCAGTGAATGGGGGATCACTGAAGCTTTCTTT,CASSEWGITEAFF
NA,many,16,TRBV13,TRBJ2-4,TGTGCCAGCAGCTCTAACCCGGGACTAGCCAAAAACATTCAGTACTTC,CASSSNPGLAKNIQYF
NA,NA,15,TRBV27,TRBJ2-5,TGTGCCAGCAGTTTAGGCCAACCTCAGGGAGAGACCCAGTACTTC,CASSLGQPQGETQYF
TRBD1,many,14,TRBV11-2,TRBJ1-1,TGTGCCAGCAGTCGTGCAGGGGGAATCACTGAAGCTTTCTTT,CASSRAGGITEAFF
NA,many,15,TRBV5-1,TRBJ1-1,TGCGCCAGCAGCTTGGGAGACCAGGATGGCACTGAAGCTTTCTTT,CASSLGDQDGTEAFF